The T cell receptor (beta chain) under discussion was sequenced for a study of graft-versus-host responses after intestinal transplantation. Study observations and caveats: Graft-donor T cell macrochimerism in patients accompanied high graft-versus-host to host-versus-graft clonal ratios in allografts.

This CDR3 comprises 13 residues. Looked up from germline, CDR1 is LNHDA and CDR2 is SQIVND (reference sequence). Deletions cut 9 bases from V and 4 bases from J, with 15 bases between. This clone was picked up a small number of times. Its antigen is still unknown. TCRdb's table, derived via immunoSEQ multiplex PCR, lists solely in-frame clones and lacks some. The table includes 70,000 to 95,000 clones, 85% to 95% detected once. The source material was unstimulated CD8+ T cells sorted from spleen or lymph node cells, sampled before transplant. The clonotype originates from a human donor who was the organ donor for an intestinal transplant. The J gene is TRBJ1-1, the V gene TRBV19; D uncertain. The CDR3 sequence: CASHMTSFTEAFF. The CDR3 region has the DNA TGTGCCAGCCACATGACAAGCTTCACTGAAGCTTTCTTT.